Below are 4 T cell receptor beta chains sequenced from a single sample in a study of blood T cell repertoires in COVID-19. The assay was immunoSEQ multiplex PCR, and TCRdb's table has in-frame clones only and misses some. The top ten hold 3.9% of the sample, which has about 350,000 clones, roughly 87% seen once. Sequencing was carried out using peripheral blood. Receptor source: a woman aged 60-70 years with COVID-19, enrolled during active disease.

This clone was seen a single time. A much larger clone is a single base away; this may be a read error. The J gene is TRBJ1-1, the V gene TRBV2; TRBD1 aligns across 9 bases. The germline V gene has CDR1 SNHLY and CDR2 FYNNEI. CDR3 length: 15 amino acids. Germline trimming cut 3 bases from V and 0 bases from J; bases unmatched to any gene: 2. CDR3 in amino acids: CASSDGTGLNTEAFF. The CDR3 nucleotides are TGTGCCAGCAGTGACGGGACAGGGTTGAACACTGAAGCTTTCTTT.

The chain is built from TRBV7-3 and TRBJ2-5; 8 nucleotides match TRBD1. The CDR3 has 12 amino acids. The ends lost 6 bases at V and 5 bases at J; junction bases unmatched: 2. Germline V lookup: CDR1 SGHTA, CDR2 FQGTGA. As DNA, the CDR3 is TGTGCCAGCAGTTACAGGGGGGAGACCCAGTACTTC. It yields the protein CASSYRGETQYF.

The chain uses TRBV5-1 and TRBJ1-6; 9 positions match TRBD1. The CDR3 has 16 amino acids. Trimming at V came to 0 bases and at J to 5 bases, leaving 3 bases not matched to a gene. Germline values: CDR1 SGHRS, CDR2 YFSETQ. The DNA of the CDR3 is TGCGCCAGCAGCTTGGAGGGACAGGGAAATAATTCACCCCTCCACTTT. This sequence encodes CASSLEGQGNNSPLHF.

The chain is built from TRBV7-3 and TRBJ2-3; 9 nucleotides line up with TRBD1. Germline lookup yields CDR1 SGHTA and CDR2 FQGTGA. The CDR3 has 18 residues. V dropped 5 bases and J dropped 0; count of bases not matched to a gene: 12. CDR3 loop: CASSLFGGQGPSTDTQYF. The CDR3 DNA reads TGTGCCAGCAGCCTGTTTGGGGGACAGGGACCGAGCACAGATACGCAGTATTTT.